Listed here are 2 T cell receptor beta chains from one sample, sequenced in a study of regulatory T cells in long-lasting Graves disease. In building TCR beta libraries, iRepertoire HTBI primers were used together with Arm-PCR of CDR3 regions. TCRdb re-derived calls from the multiplex PCR reads in MiXCR, one entry per CDR3 protein. The data show a few hundred thousand distinct CDR3 sequences, 12% seen once. Time point: newly diagnosed GD, antithyroid drugs for less than 3 months. PBMC RNA served as the TCR library source. The sample was also linked to a second study, of T cells in Graves' hyperthyroidism and ophthalmopathy.

The source material was peripheral blood mononuclear cells (PBMCs), sampled at new diagnosis, from a patient treated with antithyroid drugs. Receptors were obtained from a woman younger than 30 with Graves disease.

This clonotype was observed many times. The chain is built from TRBV4-1 and TRBJ1-5; D uncertain. Germline V gene data show CDR1 as MGHRA and CDR2 as YSYEKL. The V end lost 0 bases, the J end lost 7 bases, and 13 bases lay between the germline ends. This CDR3 region has 15 residues. The CDR3 region is CASSQDRISGQPQHF. The CDR3 region has the DNA TGCGCCAGCAGCCAAGATAGAATAAGCGGACAGCCCCAGCATTTT.

Many counts were recorded for this clonotype. The chain couples TRBV10-3 to TRBJ2-2; D might be TRBD1 (5 bases). CDR3 length equals 15 residues. Germline-derived CDR1 and CDR2 are ENHRY and SYGVKD. The V and J ends lost 2 bases and 3 bases respectively, with 10 bases between them. The CDR3 DNA reads TGTGCCATCAGTGAGGGGGCCAGGCACACCGGGGAGCTGTTTTTT. It codes for CAISEGARHTGELFF.